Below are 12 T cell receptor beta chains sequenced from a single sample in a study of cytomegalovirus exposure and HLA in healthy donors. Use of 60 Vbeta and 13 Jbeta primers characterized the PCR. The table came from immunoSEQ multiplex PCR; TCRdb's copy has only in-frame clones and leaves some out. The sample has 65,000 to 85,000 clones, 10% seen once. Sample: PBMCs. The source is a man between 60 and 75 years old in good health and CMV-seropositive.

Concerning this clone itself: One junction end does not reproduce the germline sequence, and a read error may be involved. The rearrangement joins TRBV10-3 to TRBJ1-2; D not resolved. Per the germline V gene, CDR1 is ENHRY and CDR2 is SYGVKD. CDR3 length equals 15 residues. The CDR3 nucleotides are TGTGCCATCAGTGCCGGACTAGAGGCGACCTATGGCTCCACCTTC. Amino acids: CAISAGLEATYGSTF.

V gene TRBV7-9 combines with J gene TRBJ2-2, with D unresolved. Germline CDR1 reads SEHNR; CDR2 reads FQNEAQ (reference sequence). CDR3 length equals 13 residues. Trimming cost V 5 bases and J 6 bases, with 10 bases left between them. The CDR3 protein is CASSPTRAGELFF. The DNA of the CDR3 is TGTGCCAGCAGCCCCACCCGGGCCGGGGAGCTGTTTTTT.

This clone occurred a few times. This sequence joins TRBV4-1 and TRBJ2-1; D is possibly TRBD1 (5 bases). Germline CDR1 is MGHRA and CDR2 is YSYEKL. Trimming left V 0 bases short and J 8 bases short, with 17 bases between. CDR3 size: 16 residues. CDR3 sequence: CASSQDRGLLSDEQFF. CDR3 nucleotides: TGCGCCAGCAGCCAAGATAGGGGTCTACTAAGCGATGAGCAGTTCTTC.

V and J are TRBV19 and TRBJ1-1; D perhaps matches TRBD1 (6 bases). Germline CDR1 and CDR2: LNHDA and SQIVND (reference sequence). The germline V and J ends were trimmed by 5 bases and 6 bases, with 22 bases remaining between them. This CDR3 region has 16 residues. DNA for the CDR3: TGTGCCAGTAGTGCCCCAGCCGGGGGAGGGGGTGCTGAAGCTTTCTTT. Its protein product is CASSAPAGGGGAEAFF.

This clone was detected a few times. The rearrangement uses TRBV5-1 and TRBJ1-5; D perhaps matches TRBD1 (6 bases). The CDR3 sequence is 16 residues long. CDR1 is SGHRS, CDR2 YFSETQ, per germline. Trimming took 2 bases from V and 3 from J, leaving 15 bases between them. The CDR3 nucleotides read TGCGCCAGCAGCTTCGGAGAAGGACAGAACAATCAGCCCCAGCATTTT. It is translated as CASSFGEGQNNQPQHF.

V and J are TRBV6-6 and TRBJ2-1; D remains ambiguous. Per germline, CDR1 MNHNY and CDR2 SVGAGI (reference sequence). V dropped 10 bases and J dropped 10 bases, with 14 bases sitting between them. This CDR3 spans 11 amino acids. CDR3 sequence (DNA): TGTGCCACCGCGCCCGGGTGGGAGCAGTTCTTC. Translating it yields CATAPGWEQFF.

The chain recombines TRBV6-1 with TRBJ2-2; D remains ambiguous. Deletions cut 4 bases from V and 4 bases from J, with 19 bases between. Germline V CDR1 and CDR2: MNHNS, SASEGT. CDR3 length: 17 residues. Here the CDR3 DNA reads TGTGCCAGCAGTGTCATGACCTTACTATCCGGCACCGGGGAGCTGTTTTTT. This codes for CASSVMTLLSGTGELFF.

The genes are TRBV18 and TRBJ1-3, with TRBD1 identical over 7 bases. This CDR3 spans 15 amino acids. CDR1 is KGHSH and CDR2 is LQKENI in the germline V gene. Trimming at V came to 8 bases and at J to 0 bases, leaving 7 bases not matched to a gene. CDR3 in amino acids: CASSNRGLSGNTIYF. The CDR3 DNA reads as TGTGCCAGCAGTAACAGGGGCCTCTCTGGAAACACCATATATTTT.

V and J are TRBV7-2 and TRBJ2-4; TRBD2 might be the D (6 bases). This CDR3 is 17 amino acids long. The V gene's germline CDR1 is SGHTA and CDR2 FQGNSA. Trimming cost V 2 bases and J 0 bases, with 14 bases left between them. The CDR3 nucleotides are TGTGCCAGCAGCTTACGCCCGGCGGGGCCAGCCAAAAACATTCAGTACTTC. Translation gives CASSLRPAGPAKNIQYF. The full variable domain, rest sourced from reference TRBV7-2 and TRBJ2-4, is GAGVSQSPSNKVTEKGKDVELRCDPISGHTALYWYRQSLGQGLEFLIYFQGNSAPDKSGLPSDRFSAERTGGSVSTLTIQRTQQEDSAVYLCASSLRPAGPAKNIQYFGAGTRLSVL.

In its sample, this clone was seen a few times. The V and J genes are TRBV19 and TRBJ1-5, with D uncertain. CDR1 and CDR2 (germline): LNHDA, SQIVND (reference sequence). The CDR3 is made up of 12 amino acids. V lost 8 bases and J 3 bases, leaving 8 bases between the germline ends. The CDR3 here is CASREFNQPQHF. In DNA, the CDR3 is TGTGCCAGTCGGGAGTTCAATCAGCCCCAGCATTTT.

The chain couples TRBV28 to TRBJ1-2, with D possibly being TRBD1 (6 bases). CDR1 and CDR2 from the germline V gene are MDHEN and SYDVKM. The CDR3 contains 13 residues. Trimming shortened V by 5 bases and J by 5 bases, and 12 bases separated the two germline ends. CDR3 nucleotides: TGTGCCAGCAGTCGGGGACAACGGTATGGCTACACCTTC. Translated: CASSRGQRYGYTF.

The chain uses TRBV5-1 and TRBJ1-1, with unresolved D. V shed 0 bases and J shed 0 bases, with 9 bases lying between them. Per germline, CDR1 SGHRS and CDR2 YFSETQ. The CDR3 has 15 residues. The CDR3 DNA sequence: TGCGCCAGCAGCTTGGATTGGGAGGTGAACACTGAAGCTTTCTTT. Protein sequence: CASSLDWEVNTEAFF.